The 27 T cell receptor beta chains reported below all come from one sample, sequenced in a study of PD-L1 blockade in urothelial cancer. Time point reported: peripheral blood 6 weeks after treatment start. Method: immunoSEQ multiplex PCR; TCRdb's copy keeps in-frame clones and lacks some. The sample yields some 110,000 clones, about 91% seen once. The sample here was PBMCs, taken around atezolizumab (anti-PD-L1) treatment. The receptors come from a man in his 60s with urothelial cancer.

This chain joins TRBV27 and TRBJ1-1; 7 nucleotides match TRBD1. CDR3 length: 15 amino acids. V lost 6 bases, J lost 6 bases, and 13 bases stayed unmatched. The germline gives CDR1 MNHEY, CDR2 SMNVEV (reference sequence). CDR3 in amino acids: CASRKTGTGMPEAFF. In nucleotides, the CDR3 is TGTGCCAGCAGGAAGACAGGGACCGGGATGCCTGAAGCTTTCTTT.

The chain combines TRBV28 with TRBJ2-5; TRBD1 is a possible D gene (6 bases). V was pared by 6 bases and J by 5 bases, with 16 bases between. The CDR3 sequence is 14 residues long. Germline loops: CDR1 MDHEN, CDR2 SYDVKM. CDR3 DNA sequence: TGTGCCAGCAGATCGACAGGAGGAATGGAGACCCAGTACTTC. It yields the protein CASRSTGGMETQYF.

The rearrangement links TRBV30 to TRBJ1-2; D gene unclear. The CDR3 covers 13 residues. The V gene's germline CDR1 is GTSNPN and CDR2 SVGIG (reference sequence). V shed 3 bases and J shed 5 bases, with 13 bases lying between them. CDR3 amino acids: CAWRERAAYGYTF. The CDR3 bases are TGTGCCTGGAGGGAGAGGGCGGCTTATGGCTACACCTTC.

The chain has TRBV11-3 and TRBJ2-7; possibly TRBD1 for D (5 bases). The CDR3 extends over 13 amino acids. V dropped 1 base and J dropped 5 bases, with 9 bases sitting between them. CDR1 and CDR2 from the germline V gene are SGHNT and YENEEA. CDR3 region: CASSLAAGNEQYF. CDR3 bases: TGTGCCAGCAGCTTAGCCGCAGGGAACGAGCAGTACTTC.

The chain links TRBV6-1 to TRBJ2-7; 8 bases line up with TRBD2. Per germline, CDR1 MNHNS and CDR2 SASEGT. There are 16 residues in the CDR3. V shed 3 bases, J shed 2 bases, and the junction held 9 bases outside the gene matches. The CDR3 here is CASSDQLAVGTYEQYF. Written as DNA, the CDR3 is TGTGCCAGCAGTGACCAACTAGCGGTAGGAACCTACGAGCAGTACTTC.

In its sample, this clone was seen once. The chain uses TRBV28 and TRBJ1-4, with 7 nucleotides matching TRBD1. Per the germline V gene, CDR1 is MDHEN and CDR2 is SYDVKM. J gave up 5 bases and V 6 bases, and 6 bases lay outside the gene matches. This CDR3 is built from 14 residues. DNA of the CDR3: TGTGCCAGCAGACTAGGGGGCTTAAATGAAAAACTGTTTTTT. Protein sequence: CASRLGGLNEKLFF.

The chain joins TRBV5-8 to TRBJ2-5; 7 nucleotides agree with TRBD1. This CDR3 has 13 amino acids. The germline V gene encodes CDR1 SGHTS and CDR2 YDEGEE. The J segment lost 7 bases and the V segment lost 4 bases, leaving 7 bases of the junction unmatched. CDR3 coding DNA: TGTGCCAGCAGCCTGGGGACAGATGGGACCCAGTACTTC. Translation gives CASSLGTDGTQYF.

The V call is TRBV7-9, the J call TRBJ2-1; 9 bases agree with TRBD1. After removal of 2 bases from V and 6 bases from J, the junction contained 11 bases not matched to a gene. The length of the CDR3 is 17 residues. The germline gives CDR1 SEHNR, CDR2 FQNEAQ (reference sequence). Here the CDR3 reads CASSLTSRDREGNEQFF. The CDR3 DNA reads TGTGCCAGCAGCTTAACCAGCCGGGACAGGGAAGGCAATGAGCAGTTCTTC.

This clone appeared once. The chain joins TRBV30 to TRBJ1-3; TRBD1 agrees at 7 bases. The CDR3 length is 14 residues. With 1 base clipped from V and 2 bases from J, the junction kept 2 bases outside the gene matches. Per the germline V gene, CDR1 is GTSNPN and CDR2 is SVGIG (reference sequence). The CDR3 loop reads CAWSATGPGNTIYF. The CDR3 DNA follows: TGTGCCTGGAGTGCGACAGGGCCTGGAAACACCATATATTTT.

Here the CDR3 DNA reads TGTGCCAGCAGTGAAGAGGTTAGCATATACTACGAGCAGTACTTC. This codes for CASSEEVSIYYEQYF. The genes are TRBV6-1 and TRBJ2-7, with D uncertain. The length of the CDR3 is 15 residues. Germline lookup yields CDR1 MNHNS and CDR2 SASEGT. The germline V and J ends were trimmed by 1 base and 3 bases, with 13 bases remaining between them.

This chain joins TRBV19 and TRBJ2-1; D is possibly TRBD1 (5 bases). The germline V gene has CDR1 LNHDA and CDR2 SQIVND (reference sequence). The CDR3 contains 14 residues. V lost 4 bases and J 0 bases, leaving 7 bases between the germline ends. The CDR3 bases are TGTGCCAGTAGTAACACAGGCTCCTACAATGAGCAGTTCTTC. Protein product: CASSNTGSYNEQFF.

The V and J genes are TRBV7-3 and TRBJ2-1; 9 bases are shared with TRBD2. The CDR3 has 18 residues. J gave up 5 bases and V 2 bases, and 13 bases lay outside the gene matches. Looked up from germline, CDR1 is SGHTA and CDR2 is FQGTGA. The CDR3 region has the DNA TGTGCCAGCAGCTTATTCGTCACCGGGACTAGCAGGAACAATGAGCAGTTCTTC. It is translated as CASSLFVTGTSRNNEQFF. The whole variable domain, remainder taken from reference TRBV7-3 and TRBJ2-1, is GAGVSQTPSNKVTEKGKYVELRCDPISGHTALYWYRQSLGQGPEFLIYFQGTGAADDSGLPNDRFFAVRPEGSVSTLKIQRTERGDSAVYLCASSLFVTGTSRNNEQFFGPGTRLTVL.

The chain employs TRBV15 and TRBJ2-3; 8 positions match TRBD2. The trim removed 4 bases at V and 5 bases at J, leaving 14 bases unmatched. Germline CDR1 is LNHNV and CDR2 is YYDKDF (reference sequence). The CDR3 runs to 17 residues. The CDR3: CATSTGIAGSKKDTQYF. The DNA for the CDR3 is TGTGCCACCAGCACAGGAATAGCGGGAAGCAAAAAAGATACGCAGTATTTT.

The chain combines TRBV2 with TRBJ2-1; D may be TRBD1 (6 bases). This CDR3 is built from 15 residues. In germline, CDR1 is SNHLY, CDR2 FYNNEI. Trimming shortened V by 5 bases and J by 1 base, and 12 bases separated the two germline ends. CDR3 DNA sequence: TGTGCCAGCAGTAGACAGGTTCTGTCCTACAATGAGCAGTTCTTC. Encoded protein: CASSRQVLSYNEQFF.

V gene TRBV23-1 combines with J gene TRBJ1-2; 10 nucleotides line up with TRBD1. TRBV23-1 is treated as an ORF (open reading frame) with a function not yet certain. The CDR3 sequence is 13 residues long. Trimming cost V 8 bases and J 7 bases; bases outside gene matches: 7. The CDR3 coding sequence is TGCGCCAGCGGGGGACAGGGGAAGAGTGGCTACACCTTC. Its protein product is CASGGQGKSGYTF.

The genes are TRBV4-3 and TRBJ1-4; 8 nucleotides line up with TRBD1. Germline CDR1 and CDR2: LGHNA and YSLEER. The CDR3 runs 15 residues. The J segment lost 7 bases and the V segment lost 5 bases, leaving 9 bases of the junction unmatched. The DNA of the CDR3 is TGCGCCAGCAGCTACATCGGACAGGGCAGTGAAAAACTGTTTTTT. Its protein is CASSYIGQGSEKLFF.

The chain joins TRBV15 to TRBJ2-2, with 8 bases matching TRBD2. The CDR3 has 16 amino acids. The ends lost 1 base at V and 10 bases at J; junction bases unmatched: 11. CDR1 and CDR2 (germline): LNHNV, YYDKDF (reference sequence). CDR3 nucleotide sequence: TGTGCCACCAGCAGAGTGCGAGCGGGAGCTGTGGAGGAGCTGTTTTTT. This gives the protein CATSRVRAGAVEELFF.

This clone appeared a single time. The chain has TRBV7-8 and TRBJ1-5; 7 nucleotides line up with TRBD1. Per the germline V gene, CDR1 is SGHVS and CDR2 is FQNEAQ. Trimming removed 1 base from V and 4 bases from J; junction bases left unmatched: 7. This CDR3 contains 16 residues. The CDR3 sequence: CASSLETGRGNQPQHF. CDR3 DNA sequence: TGTGCCAGCAGCTTAGAGACAGGGAGAGGTAATCAGCCCCAGCATTTT.

The V call is TRBV6-1, the J call TRBJ2-5; D not resolved. Germline CDR1 is MNHNS and CDR2 is SASEGT. Trimming took 2 bases from V and 9 from J, leaving 13 bases between them. The CDR3 loop spans 13 amino acids. CDR3 region: CASSEFQSVPQYF. The CDR3, as DNA: TGTGCCAGCAGTGAATTCCAGTCAGTGCCCCAGTACTTC.

The chain carries TRBV9 and TRBJ2-3; possibly TRBD2 for D (6 bases). V was cut by 0 bases and J by 1 base, with 12 bases left in between. The CDR3 loop spans 16 amino acids. Germline V lookup: CDR1 SGDLS, CDR2 YYNGEE. CDR3 nucleotides: TGTGCCAGCAGCGTAGCTTCAGCGGGCGGCACAGATACGCAGTATTTT. Its protein is CASSVASAGGTDTQYF.

V usage is TRBV19 and J usage is TRBJ2-1; D perhaps matches TRBD1 (6 bases). The ends were cut back, 5 bases at V and 3 bases at J, with 11 bases in the middle. The length of the CDR3 is 14 residues. Germline V gene sequence: CDR1 LNHDA, CDR2 SQIVND (reference sequence). The chain's CDR3 is CASSPQGRYNEQFF. The CDR3 DNA is TGTGCCAGTAGTCCCCAGGGGCGCTACAATGAGCAGTTCTTC.

This chain joins TRBV29-1 and TRBJ2-3; D uncertain. The CDR3 spans 12 residues. V gave up 4 bases and J gave up 7 bases, with 12 bases separating them. Germline CDR1 is SQVTM and CDR2 is ANQGSEA. The CDR3 nucleotides are TGCAGCGTTGTAATCGCCGGGTATACGCAGTATTTT. This encodes CSVVIAGYTQYF.

The chain recombines TRBV7-2 with TRBJ1-5, with D unresolved. The CDR3 loop spans 14 amino acids. The germline V gene encodes CDR1 SGHTA and CDR2 FQGNSA. The V end lost 5 bases, the J end lost 0 bases, and 8 bases lay between the germline ends. Written as DNA, the CDR3 is TGTGCCAGCAGCCCCAAATTTAGCAATCAGCCCCAGCATTTT. This sequence encodes CASSPKFSNQPQHF.

The chain uses TRBV11-3 and TRBJ2-1; 10 bases fit TRBD1. From germline, CDR1 is SGHNT and CDR2 YENEEA. The CDR3 spans 16 residues. V trimming: 1 base; J trimming: 5 bases; junction bases outside the gene matches: 5. The CDR3 is CASSLGGTGVNNEQFF. The CDR3, as DNA: TGTGCCAGCAGCTTAGGCGGGACAGGGGTCAACAATGAGCAGTTCTTC.

The V and J genes are TRBV21-1 and TRBJ1-1. TRBV21-1 is described as a pseudogene. The CDR3 has 15 residues. The CDR3 coding sequence is TGTGCCAGCAGCAAAGTCCTACGTGGGAACACTGAAGCTTTCTTT. The encoded protein is CASSKVLRGNTEAFF.

The chain employs TRBV6-1 and TRBJ2-7; D may be TRBD1 (6 bases). Trimming took off 0 bases at V and 4 bases at J, with 10 bases between the two ends. The germline V gene has CDR1 MNHNS and CDR2 SASEGT. This CDR3 is 14 amino acids long. As DNA, the CDR3 is TGTGCCAGCAGTGAAGCGCTGGACAGATACGAGCAGTACTTC. The encoded protein is CASSEALDRYEQYF.

This chain links TRBV9 with TRBJ1-6; D call uncertain. CDR1 is SGDLS and CDR2 is YYNGEE in the germline V gene. This CDR3 contains 15 residues. V lost 0 bases and J lost 10, with 14 bases in between. This chain's CDR3 is CASSVDSGVGSPLHF. Written as DNA, the CDR3 is TGTGCCAGCAGCGTAGATTCCGGGGTCGGGTCACCCCTCCACTTT. Filled out from reference TRBV9 and TRBJ1-6, the complete variable domain reads DSGVTQTPKHLITATGQRVTLRCSPRSGDLSVYWYQQSLDQGLQFLIQYYNGEERAKGNILERFSAQQFPDLHSELNLSSLELGDSALYFCASSVDSGVGSPLHFGNGTRLTVT.